The clone carrying this T cell receptor delta chain has only a few counts. The sample belongs to a study of gamma-delta T cells after stem cell transplantation. Germline V gene data show CDR1 as GEAIGNYY and CDR2 as EKD. The junction had 4 bases not matched to a gene; V was cut back by 5 bases and J by 2 bases. The CDR3 is 15 amino acids. TCRdb ran CATT on the RT-PCR reads. Found here are 2,200 or so delta-chain clones, less than 4% of them singletons; the top ten hold approximately 52%. This sequence originates from a human donor. It is not recorded whose cells these are; they may come from a transplant donor. Sequencing input: gamma-delta T cells. The V and J genes are TRDV2 and TRDJ1; the match to TRDD3 covers 13 bases. CDR3 residues: CACVELGDTTDKLIF. The CDR3 nucleotides are TGTGCCTGTGTCGAACTGGGGGATACGACCGATAAACTCATCTTT.